This entry lists 8 T cell receptor beta chains sequenced from one sample in a study of blood T cell repertoires in COVID-19. Sequencing was performed with immunoSEQ multiplex PCR; in TCRdb, only in-frame clones are kept and a portion is missing. In the table there are approximately 300,000 clones, around four fifths of which are singletons. Sequenced material: peripheral blood. The origin of the receptors is a woman aged 50 to 60 with acute or convalescent COVID-19.

The chain recombines TRBV15 with TRBJ1-4; D is perhaps TRBD1 (5 bases). This CDR3 contains 15 residues. The germline V gene encodes CDR1 LNHNV and CDR2 YYDKDF (reference sequence). Trimming cost V 8 bases and J 4 bases, with 17 bases left between them. The CDR3 DNA sequence: TGTGCCACCGAATTGAAGGGGAGGGGTAATGAAAAACTGTTTTTT. Its translation is CATELKGRGNEKLFF.

The chain carries TRBV6-6 and TRBJ2-2, with D possibly matching TRBD2 (6 bases). CDR3 length equals 15 residues. With 2 bases removed from V and 3 bases from J, the gap between germline ends came to 10 bases. CDR1 is MNHNY and CDR2 is SVGAGI in the germline V gene (reference sequence). CDR3 DNA: TGTGCCAGCAGTTACGGCGGAGGGCACACCGGGGAGCTGTTTTTT. This codes for CASSYGGGHTGELFF.

The rearrangement uses TRBV12-3 or TRBV12-4 and TRBJ2-3; no definite D call. The CDR3 runs to 10 residues. V dropped 5 bases and J dropped 6 bases, with 3 bases sitting between them. In nucleotides, the CDR3 is TGTGCCAGCAGTCGGGATACGCAGTATTTT. Translated: CASSRDTQYF.

The chain combines TRBV4-3 with TRBJ2-7; weak D call: TRBD2 (6 bases). Trimming took off 4 bases at V and 2 bases at J, with 18 bases between the two ends. The CDR3 extends over 16 amino acids. Germline CDR1 is LGHNA and CDR2 is YSLEER. This CDR3 reads CASSPQVGAGPYEQYF. The CDR3 DNA reads as TGCGCCAGCAGCCCCCAGGTGGGTGCGGGACCCTACGAGCAGTACTTC.

This chain uses TRBV2 with TRBJ1-1; D might be TRBD1 (5 bases). This CDR3 is 13 amino acids long. V lost 10 bases, J lost 7 bases, and 19 bases lay in between. Germline loops: CDR1 SNHLY, CDR2 FYNNEI. DNA for the CDR3: TGTGCCACTGGCAGGGCCCTTGGGGATGAAGCTTTCTTT. Translation gives CATGRALGDEAFF.

Comment on this clone: The same CDR3 is also encoded by other DNA sequences in this sample. The V gene is TRBV5-1, the J gene TRBJ1-1; TRBD1 is a possible D gene (6 bases). V dropped 2 bases and J dropped 3 bases, with 8 bases sitting between them. Germline loops: CDR1 SGHRS, CDR2 YFSETQ. The CDR3 is 13 residues long. CDR3 amino acids: CASSLGGDTEAFF. In nucleotides, the CDR3 is TGCGCCAGCAGCTTAGGGGGTGACACTGAAGCTTTCTTT.

This chain joins TRBV27 and TRBJ2-1, with D perhaps matching TRBD2 (7 bases). Germline lookup yields CDR1 MNHEY and CDR2 SMNVEV (reference sequence). V lost 3 bases to trimming and J lost 5 bases, with 17 bases between them. The CDR3 contains 16 residues. This chain's CDR3 is CASSFGGGAGNNEQFF. The DNA for the CDR3 is TGTGCCAGCAGTTTTGGAGGGGGGGCTGGAAACAATGAGCAGTTCTTC.

The chain couples TRBV21-1 to TRBJ1-3; the table's D call of TRBD1 was not tested on the DNA. TRBV21-1 is deemed a pseudogene. This CDR3 contains 16 residues. CDR3 in DNA: TGTGCCAGCAGCAAAGGGGACAGGGGGTGGCGAAACACCATATATTTT. Its translation: CASSKGDRGWRNTIYF.